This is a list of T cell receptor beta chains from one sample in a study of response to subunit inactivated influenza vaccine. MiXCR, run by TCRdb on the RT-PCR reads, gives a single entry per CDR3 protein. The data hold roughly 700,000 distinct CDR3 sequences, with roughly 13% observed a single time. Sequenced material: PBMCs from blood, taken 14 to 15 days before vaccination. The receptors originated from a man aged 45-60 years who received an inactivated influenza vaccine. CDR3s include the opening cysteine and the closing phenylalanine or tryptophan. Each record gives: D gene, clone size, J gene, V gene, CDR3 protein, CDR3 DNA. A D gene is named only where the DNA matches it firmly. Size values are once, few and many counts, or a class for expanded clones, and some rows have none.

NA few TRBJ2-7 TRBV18 CASSPSYSYEQYF TGTGCCAGCTCACCTTCATACTCCTACGAGCAGTACTTC
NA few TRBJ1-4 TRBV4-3 CASSPTGDNEKLFF TGCGCCAGCAGTCCGACAGGCGATAATGAAAAACTGTTTTTT
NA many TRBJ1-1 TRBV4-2 CASSQTSFEAFF TGTGCCAGCAGCCAGACGAGCTTCGAAGCTTTCTTT
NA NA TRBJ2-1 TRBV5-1 CASSSMTRSYNEQFF TGCGCCAGCAGCAGCATGACTAGATCCTACAATGAGCAGTTCTTC
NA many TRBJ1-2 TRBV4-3 CASSQVLPANYGYTF TGCGCCAGCAGCCAAGTACTGCCAGCTAACTATGGCTACACCTTC
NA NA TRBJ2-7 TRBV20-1 CSARDSGSPYEQYF TGCAGTGCTAGAGATAGTGGCAGCCCCTACGAGCAGTACTTC
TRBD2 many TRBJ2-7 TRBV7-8 CASGLAGEQYF TGTGCCAGCGGGTTAGCGGGCGAGCAGTACTTC
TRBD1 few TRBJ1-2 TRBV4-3 CASSQGKGAGNYGYTF TGCGCCAGCAGCCAAGGGAAGGGGGCTGGGAACTATGGCTACACCTTC
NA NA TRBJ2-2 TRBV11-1 CASSLVATSTGELFF TGTGCCAGCAGCTTAGTGGCCACTAGCACCGGGGAGCTGTTTTTT
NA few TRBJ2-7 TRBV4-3 CASSQDQGNYEQYF TGCGCCAGCAGCCAAGATCAGGGAAACTACGAGCAGTACTTC
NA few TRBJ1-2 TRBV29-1 CSVAATGIRDGYTF TGCAGCGTAGCCGCGACCGGCATTAGGGATGGCTACACCTTC
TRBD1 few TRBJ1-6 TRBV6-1 CATRLTGDNSPLHF TGTGCCACAAGGCTAACAGGGGATAATTCACCCCTCCACTTT
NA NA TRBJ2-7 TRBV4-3 CASSRERSYEQYF TGCGCCAGCAGCAGGGAGCGATCCTACGAGCAGTACTTC
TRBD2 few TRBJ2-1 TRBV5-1 CASSPIGTSGRNEQFF TGCGCCAGCAGCCCGATCGGGACTAGCGGTCGCAATGAGCAGTTCTTC
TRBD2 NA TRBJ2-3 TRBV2 CASKRESDTQYF TGTGCCAGCAAGCGGGAGTCAGATACGCAGTATTTT
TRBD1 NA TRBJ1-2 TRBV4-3 CASSHPQGGLGYTF TGCGCCAGCAGCCACCCACAGGGGGGGTTGGGCTACACCTTC
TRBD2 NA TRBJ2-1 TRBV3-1 CASSHLAGGQDEQFF TGTGCCAGCAGCCACTTAGCGGGGGGCCAGGATGAGCAGTTCTTC
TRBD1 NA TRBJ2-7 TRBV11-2 CASKPRTGVNYEQYF TGTGCCAGCAAACCCAGGACAGGGGTAAACTACGAGCAGTACTTC
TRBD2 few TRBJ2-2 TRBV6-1 CASSTHLPGLAGTGELFF TGTGCCAGCAGCACTCACCTCCCGGGACTAGCGGGAACCGGGGAGCTGTTTTTT
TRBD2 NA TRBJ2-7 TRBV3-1 CASSQVASGIYYEQYF TGTGCCAGCAGCCAAGTCGCTAGCGGGATATACTACGAGCAGTACTTC
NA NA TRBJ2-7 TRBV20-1 CSATVGGGYYEQYF TGCAGTGCCACGGTGGGGGGTGGGTACTACGAGCAGTACTTC
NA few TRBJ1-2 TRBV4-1 CASSQDARFYGYTF TGCGCCAGCAGCCAAGATGCCAGGTTCTATGGCTACACCTTC
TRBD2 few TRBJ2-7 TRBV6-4 CASSASLGLAGGSPYEQYF TGTGCCAGCAGCGCCTCCCTGGGACTAGCGGGAGGCTCTCCCTACGAGCAGTACTTC
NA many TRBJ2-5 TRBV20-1 CSARSPAHFEEQETQYF TGCAGTGCTAGATCCCCGGCCCACTTTGAGGAGCAAGAGACCCAGTACTTC
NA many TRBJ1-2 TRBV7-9 CASSFQDYGYTF TGTGCCAGCAGCTTTCAGGACTATGGCTACACCTTC
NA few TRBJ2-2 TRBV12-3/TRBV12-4 CASSLALSGAGELFF TGTGCCAGCAGTTTAGCCCTTTCCGGTGCCGGGGAGCTGTTTTTT
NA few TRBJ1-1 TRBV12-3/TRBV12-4 CASSRVSPTEAFF TGTGCCAGCAGTCGGGTTTCTCCCACTGAAGCTTTCTTT
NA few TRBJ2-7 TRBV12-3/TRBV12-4 CASSLGGKAAEQYF TGTGCCAGCAGTTTAGGGGGGAAAGCTGCCGAGCAGTACTTC
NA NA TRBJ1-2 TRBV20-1 CRPGVYGYTF TGCAGACCTGGGGTCTATGGCTACACCTTC
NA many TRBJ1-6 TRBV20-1 CSASPTGLNSPLHF TGCAGTGCTAGCCCGACAGGCTTAAATTCACCCCTCCACTTT
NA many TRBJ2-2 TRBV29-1 CSVDQFGELFF TGCAGCGTTGATCAGTTCGGGGAGCTGTTTTTT
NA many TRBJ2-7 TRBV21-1 CASSKARLRSDEQYF TGTGCCAGCAGCAAAGCTCGGCTAAGGTCTGACGAGCAGTACTTC
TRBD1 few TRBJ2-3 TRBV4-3 CASSQETGGAVDTQYF TGCGCCAGCAGCCAAGAGACAGGGGGCGCAGTAGATACGCAGTATTTT
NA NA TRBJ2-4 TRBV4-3 CASSQAWVLGTIAKNIQYF TGCGCCAGCAGCCAAGCGTGGGTGTTAGGTACAATAGCCAAAAACATTCAGTACTTC
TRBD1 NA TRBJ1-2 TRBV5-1 CASSWDSYGYTF TGCGCCAGCAGCTGGGACAGCTATGGCTACACCTTC
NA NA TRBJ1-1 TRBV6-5 CASSYVRGRLGAFF TGTGCCAGCAGTTACGTACGGGGGCGCCTTGGGGCTTTCTTT
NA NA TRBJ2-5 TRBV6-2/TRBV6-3 CASRTTGGETQYF TGTGCCAGCAGAACAACAGGCGGAGAGACCCAGTACTTC
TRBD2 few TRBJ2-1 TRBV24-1 CATSVSLAGGDEQFF TGTGCCACCAGTGTAAGCCTAGCGGGAGGTGATGAGCAGTTCTTC
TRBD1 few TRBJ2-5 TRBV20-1 CSARKGQQYQETQYF TGCAGTGCTAGGAAGGGACAGCAGTACCAAGAGACCCAGTACTTC
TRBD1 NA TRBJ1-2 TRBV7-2 CASSLSLGTGTYGYTF TGTGCCAGCAGCTTAAGTCTTGGGACAGGGACCTATGGCTACACCTTC
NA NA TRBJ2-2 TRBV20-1 CSARDRGARELFF TGCAGTGCTAGAGATCGGGGAGCCCGGGAGCTGTTTTTT
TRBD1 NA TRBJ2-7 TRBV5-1 CASCTGQGSYEQYF TGCGCCAGCTGTACGGGACAGGGGTCCTACGAGCAGTACTTC
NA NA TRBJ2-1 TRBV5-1 CASSSARGSYNEQFF TGCGCCAGCAGCTCGGCGCGAGGCTCCTACAATGAGCAGTTCTTC
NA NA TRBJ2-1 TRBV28 CASSLTGPVNNEQFF TGTGCCAGCAGTCTGACAGGACCCGTGAACAATGAGCAGTTCTTC
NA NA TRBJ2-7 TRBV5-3 CAMSRRGREGEQYF TGTGCCATGAGCCGTCGGGGCAGGGAAGGCGAGCAGTACTTC
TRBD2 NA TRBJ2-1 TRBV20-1 CSARDRIAGEIYNEQFF TGCAGTGCTAGAGATCGGATAGCGGGGGAGATCTACAATGAGCAGTTCTTC